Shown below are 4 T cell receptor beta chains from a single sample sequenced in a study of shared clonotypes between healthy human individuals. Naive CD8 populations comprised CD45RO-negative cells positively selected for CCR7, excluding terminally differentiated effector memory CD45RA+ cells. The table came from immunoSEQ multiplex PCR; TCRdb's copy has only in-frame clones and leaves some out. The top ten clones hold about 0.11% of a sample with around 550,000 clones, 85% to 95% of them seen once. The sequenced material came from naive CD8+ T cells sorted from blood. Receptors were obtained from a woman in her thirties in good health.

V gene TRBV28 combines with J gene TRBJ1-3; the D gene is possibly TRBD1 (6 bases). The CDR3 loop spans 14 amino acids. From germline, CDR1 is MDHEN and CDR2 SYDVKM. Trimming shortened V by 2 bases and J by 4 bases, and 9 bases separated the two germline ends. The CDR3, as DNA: TGTGCCAGCAGTTTACCGGGGGGCGGAAACACCATATATTTT. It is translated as CASSLPGGGNTIYF.

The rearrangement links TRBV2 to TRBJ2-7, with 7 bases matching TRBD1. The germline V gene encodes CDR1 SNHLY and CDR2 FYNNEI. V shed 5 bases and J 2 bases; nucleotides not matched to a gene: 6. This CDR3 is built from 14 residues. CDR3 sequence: CASSKHRGTYEQYF. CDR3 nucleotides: TGTGCCAGCAGTAAGCACAGGGGCACCTACGAGCAGTACTTC.

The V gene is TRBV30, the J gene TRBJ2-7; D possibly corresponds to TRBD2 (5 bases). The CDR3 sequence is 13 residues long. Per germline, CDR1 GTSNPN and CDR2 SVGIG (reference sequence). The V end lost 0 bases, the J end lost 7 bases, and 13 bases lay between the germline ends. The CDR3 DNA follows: TGTGCCTGGAGTGTAACTGGTTCGGGGGAGCAGTACTTC. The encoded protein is CAWSVTGSGEQYF.

The CDR3 region has the DNA TGTGCCAGCAGCCCCGGGACTAGCGGGATTAATGAGCAGTTCTTC. Residues: CASSPGTSGINEQFF. This chain links TRBV6-5 with TRBJ2-1; 13 bases are shared with TRBD2. Trimming removed 6 bases from V and 7 bases from J; junction bases left unmatched: 6. Looked up from germline, CDR1 is MNHEY and CDR2 is SVGAGI. The CDR3 is 15 amino acids.